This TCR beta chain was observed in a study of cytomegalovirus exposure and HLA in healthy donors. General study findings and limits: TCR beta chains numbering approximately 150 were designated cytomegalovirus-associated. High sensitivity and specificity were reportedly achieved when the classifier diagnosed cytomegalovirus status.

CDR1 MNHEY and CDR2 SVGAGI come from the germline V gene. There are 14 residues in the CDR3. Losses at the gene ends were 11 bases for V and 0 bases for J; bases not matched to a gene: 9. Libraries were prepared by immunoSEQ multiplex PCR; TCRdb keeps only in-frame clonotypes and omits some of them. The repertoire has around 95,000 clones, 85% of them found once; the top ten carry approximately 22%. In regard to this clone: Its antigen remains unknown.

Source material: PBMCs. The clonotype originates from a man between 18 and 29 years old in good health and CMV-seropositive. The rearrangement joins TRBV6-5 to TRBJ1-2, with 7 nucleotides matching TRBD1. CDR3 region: CASSPGQPNYGYTF. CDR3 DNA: TGTGCCTCCTCTCCGGGACAGCCTAACTATGGCTACACCTTC.